This T cell receptor (beta chain) derives from a study of regulatory T cells in long-lasting Graves disease. Study results and caveats: Whereas new patients shared 870 or so public clonotypes, persistent patients shared more, at about 2,500.

Combining iRepertoire HTBI primers with Arm-PCR of CDR3 regions, the authors built TCR beta libraries. From the multiplex PCR reads, TCRdb called clonotypes with MiXCR, one entry per CDR3 protein. The table records roughly 500,000 distinct CDR3 sequences, less than 25% of them present only once. The sample's time point: persistent/refractory GD, antithyroid drugs over 5 years with positive TRAb. PBMCs were the source of the RNA used for TCR sequencing. Patients came from an endocrinology department in Xi'an, China. In its sample, this clonotype was seen a few times. What it recognizes is unknown. This TCR came from a female donor with Graves disease. The sequencing here drew on peripheral blood mononuclear cells (PBMCs), taken when the disease was refractory, from a patient treated with antithyroid drugs.

The DNA of the CDR3 is TGTGCCAGCAGCACATCAGCGGGAGGGCCTGAGACCCAGTACTTC. Amino acid sequence: CASSTSAGGPETQYF. This sequence joins TRBV7-3 and TRBJ2-5; 10 bases match TRBD2. Germline CDR1 SGHTA, CDR2 FQGTGA. Trimming at V came to 5 bases and at J to 5 bases, leaving 8 bases not matched to a gene. This CDR3 comprises 15 residues.